What follows are 19 T cell receptor beta chains derived from one specimen sequenced in a study of T cells after yellow fever vaccination (dated by TCRdb to about 2019). This specimen's treatment or condition label, per the study, means: live attenuated yellow fever vaccine strain. Receptor amplification or capture employed 5' RACE. TCRdb records Illumina NovaSeq 6000 as the sequencer. TCRdb trimmed the raw reads at Q25, called clones with MiXCR and kept productive beta chains. Rows matching on CDR3 protein sequence are summarized as one entry with the most common DNA and genes. The sample table shows 250,000 to 300,000 distinct CDR3 sequences, and around 5.2% are seen once. Of the sample, 2.5% to 4% is held by the ten largest clones. Sequencing was performed on CD4+ T cells sorted from PBMCs, taken on the day of the yellow fever booster vaccination. All receptors derive from a man aged 18 to 30 who received the YFV17D yellow fever vaccine.

A remark on this clonotype: A much larger clone lies a single base off, so this may be a read error. The chain uses TRBV5-1 and TRBJ1-1; unclear D gene. There are 14 residues in the CDR3. CDR1 and CDR2 (germline): SGHRS, YFSETQ. In DNA form, the CDR3 reads TGCGCCAGCAGCTTGGACAGACCGAACACTGTAGCTTTCTTT. Translating it yields CASSLDRPNTVAFF.

This clonotype turned up a few times. In nucleotides, the CDR3 is TGTGCCAGCAGCGGGACAGGGAACTCGCAGTATTTT. It specifies CASSGTGNSQYF. The chain links TRBV7-6 to TRBJ2-3; 9 bases line up with TRBD1. The V gene's germline CDR1 is SGHVS and CDR2 FNYEAQ. This CDR3 comprises 12 residues. V dropped 5 bases and J dropped 10; count of bases not matched to a gene: 4.

In its sample, this clonotype was seen many times. The chain recombines TRBV7-2 with TRBJ1-3; D is perhaps TRBD1 (6 bases). CDR1 SGHTA and CDR2 FQGNSA come from the germline V gene. The V end was cut by 5 bases, the J end by 13 bases, with 18 bases between. This CDR3 is built from 13 residues. The CDR3 spells CASSRDRQGPIYF. The CDR3 DNA reads as TGTGCCAGCAGCAGAGACAGGCAGGGGCCGATATATTTT.

This clonotype turned up a few times. The chain uses TRBV9 and TRBJ2-2, with unresolved D. The CDR3 has 15 amino acids. The ends were cut back, 4 bases at V and 3 bases at J, with 13 bases in the middle. Germline lookup yields CDR1 SGDLS and CDR2 YYNGEE. CDR3 DNA: TGTGCCAGCAGCCCGGCCGGGCTTCACACCGGGGAGCTGTTTTTT. Translated: CASSPAGLHTGELFF. Filled out from reference TRBV9 and TRBJ2-2, the complete variable domain reads DSGVTQTPKHLITATGQRVTLRCSPRSGDLSVYWYQQSLDQGLQFLIQYYNGEERAKGNILERFSAQQFPDLHSELNLSSLELGDSALYFCASSPAGLHTGELFFGEGSRLTVL.

This clonotype was picked up many times. This sequence joins TRBV4-3 and TRBJ2-5, with 7 bases identical to TRBD1. This CDR3 is 14 amino acids long. Germline V lookup: CDR1 LGHNA, CDR2 YSLEER. After removal of 4 bases from V and 5 bases from J, the junction contained 7 bases not matched to a gene. The CDR3 DNA follows: TGCGCCAGCAGCCCAAGACAGGGATACGAGACCCAGTACTTC. This codes for CASSPRQGYETQYF.

This clonotype was found a few times. The V and J genes are TRBV7-9 and TRBJ2-7, with D maybe TRBD1 (6 bases). The CDR3 spans 12 residues. The V and J ends lost 5 bases and 5 bases respectively, with 10 bases between them. Germline-derived CDR1 and CDR2 are SEHNR and FQNEAQ (reference sequence). CDR3 residues: CASSLQGHEQYV. The CDR3 DNA reads TGTGCCAGCAGCCTACAGGGCCACGAGCAGTACGTC.

This clonotype was observed a few times. V and J are TRBV20-1 and TRBJ2-5; the D call may be TRBD1 or TRBD2 (5 bases each). V gave up 6 bases and J gave up 5 bases, with 13 bases separating them. The CDR3 contains 12 residues. Germline lookup yields CDR1 DFQATT and CDR2 SNEGSKA (reference sequence). The CDR3 loop is CSAAGRVETQYF. The CDR3 region has the DNA TGCAGTGCCGCGGGCAGGGTGGAGACCCAGTACTTC.

The chain links TRBV5-1 to TRBJ2-2, with a tentative D call TRBD2 (6 bases). The V gene lost 0 bases and the J gene lost 6 bases, with 15 bases spanning the gap. The germline CDR1 and CDR2 sequences are SGHRS and YFSETQ. The CDR3 is made up of 16 amino acids. The CDR3 nucleotides are TGCGCCAGCAGCTTGGTGGGACTTATAAGCGCCGGGGAGCTGTTTTTT. Translating gives CASSLVGLISAGELFF.

This clonotype occurred a few times. The chain joins TRBV5-1 to TRBJ2-5; 10 positions match TRBD2. The V gene's germline CDR1 is SGHRS and CDR2 YFSETQ. The CDR3 sequence is 14 residues long. V trimming: 5 bases; J trimming: 3 bases; junction bases outside the gene matches: 4. CDR3 nucleotide sequence: TGCGCCAGCAGGTTTACTAGCGGGGAAGAGACCCAGTACTTC. Its protein is CASRFTSGEETQYF.

This clonotype was observed many times. The V call is TRBV5-1, the J call TRBJ2-2; 10 bases are shared with TRBD1. The germline CDR1 and CDR2 sequences are SGHRS and YFSETQ. The CDR3 runs to 16 residues. Trimming took 4 bases from V and 6 from J; bases not matched to a gene: 9. This chain's CDR3 is CASSPERTGGPGELFF. Here the CDR3 DNA reads TGCGCCAGCAGCCCGGAGCGGACAGGGGGGCCCGGGGAGCTGTTTTTT.

In this sample, this clonotype turned up many times. This chain connects TRBV6-2 or TRBV6-3 to TRBJ2-2; TRBD1 or TRBD2 may be the D gene (5 bases each). CDR1 is MNHEY and CDR2 is SVGEGT in the germline V gene. V was trimmed by 6 bases and J by 2 bases, leaving 10 bases between them. The CDR3 covers 14 residues. The CDR3 DNA is TGTGCCAGCAGCCAGGGACCAAACACCGGGGAGCTGTTTTTT. Translation: CASSQGPNTGELFF.

This clonotype was detected only a few times. The CDR3 protein is CRCCKLDKRSNTGELFF. CDR3 nucleotide sequence: TGCAGGTGCTGTAAGCTAGACAAGCGGTCGAACACCGGGGAGCTGTTTTTT. The chain joins TRBV20-1 to TRBJ2-2, with D possibly being TRBD2 (5 bases). Germline assignment: CDR1 DFQATT and CDR2 SNEGSKA (reference sequence). This CDR3 comprises 17 residues.

This clonotype was seen many times. The gene calls are TRBV7-2 and TRBJ2-7; a possible D gene is TRBD2 (5 bases). Trimming shortened V by 2 bases and J by 2 bases, and 7 bases separated the two germline ends. The CDR3 extends over 13 amino acids. Germline CDR1 is SGHTA and CDR2 is FQGNSA. The CDR3 here is CASSLHGTYEQYF. For the CDR3, the DNA is TGTGCCAGCAGCTTACACGGGACCTACGAGCAGTACTTC.

This clonotype was counted a few times. The V and J genes are TRBV25-1 and TRBJ1-5; perhaps TRBD1 as D (6 bases). Trimming took 6 bases from V and 3 from J, leaving 9 bases between them. CDR3 length equals 13 residues. Germline assignment: CDR1 MGHDK and CDR2 SYGVNS. The CDR3 sequence: CASRGGPNQPQHF. CDR3 coding DNA: TGTGCCAGCAGAGGGGGGCCCAATCAGCCCCAGCATTTT.

This clonotype was counted only a few times. The chain recombines TRBV7-3 with TRBJ2-1, with 10 bases identical to TRBD1. The CDR3 spans 15 residues. The germline V gene has CDR1 SGHTA and CDR2 FQGTGA. Losses at the gene ends were 3 bases for V and 8 bases for J; bases not matched to a gene: 7. The CDR3 here is CASSFSGQGFDEQFF. CDR3 nucleotide sequence: TGTGCCAGCAGCTTTTCGGGACAGGGGTTCGATGAGCAGTTCTTC.

This clonotype was counted many times. The rearrangement uses TRBV11-2 and TRBJ2-7; TRBD1 matches at 7 bases. Germline lookup yields CDR1 SGHAT and CDR2 FQNNGV. The V segment lost 1 base and the J segment 2 bases; nucleotides outside the gene matches: 5. The CDR3 is made up of 15 amino acids. DNA for the CDR3: TGTGCCAGCAGCTTAGGCTCAGGGACAGCCTACGAGCAGTACGTC. Its protein is CASSLGSGTAYEQYV.

This chain links TRBV29-1 with TRBJ1-1; TRBD1 is a possible D gene (5 bases). In germline, CDR1 is SQVTM, CDR2 ANQGSEA. V was pared by 0 bases and J by 1 base, with 6 bases between. The CDR3 totals 13 residues. The CDR3 reads CSVEDGGNTEAFF. CDR3 DNA sequence: TGCAGCGTTGAAGACGGGGGGAACACTGAAGCTTTCTTT. Full variable domain (rest looked up from reference TRBV29-1 and TRBJ1-1): SAVISQKPSRDICQRGTSLTIQCQVDSQVTMMFWYRQQPGQSLTLIATANQGSEATYESGFVIDKFPISRPNLTFSTLTVSNMSPEDSSIYLCSVEDGGNTEAFFGQGTRLTVV.

The gene calls are TRBV24-1 and TRBJ1-5, with D hard to call. V lost 5 bases and J lost 7, with 11 bases in between. CDR3 length equals 13 residues. Germline CDR1 reads KGHDR; CDR2 reads SFDVKD. CDR3 residues: CATSVAAGQPQHF. In nucleotides, the CDR3 is TGTGCCACCAGTGTCGCAGCCGGGCAGCCCCAGCATTTT.

The chain links TRBV2 to TRBJ1-2, with 9 bases fitting TRBD1. Germline trimming cut 3 bases from V and 5 bases from J; bases unmatched to any gene: 7. This CDR3 has 15 amino acids. Germline V lookup: CDR1 SNHLY, CDR2 FYNNEI. The CDR3 region is CASSDRTGGWYGYTF. CDR3 in DNA: TGTGCCAGCAGTGACCGAACAGGGGGCTGGTATGGCTACACCTTC.